This entry describes one TCR beta chain. The antigen is unknown. This record comes from a study of cytomegalovirus exposure and HLA in healthy donors. The study's findings and limits: Cytomegalovirus association was listed for 150 to 200 TCR beta chains. For TCR beta chains, V- and J-gene trimming was later linked to a missense DCLRE1C variant. Segments of the TCR beta V type were, in most cases, productive about 87% or about 30% of the time in an earlier analysis.

Trimming cost V 3 bases and J 5 bases; bases outside gene matches: 17. The CDR3 is 19 residues long. CDR1 is KGHSH, CDR2 LQKENI, per germline. The PCR contained 60 Vbeta and 13 Jbeta primers. TCRdb's copy holds only in-frame clones and misses some; the assay was immunoSEQ multiplex PCR. The listing contains around 80,000 clones. This chain connects TRBV18 to TRBJ2-3, with 10 nucleotides matching TRBD2. Material: PBMCs. The receptor's source is a boy aged 5-17 years in good health and CMV-seronegative. The CDR3 bases are TGTGCCAGCTCACCTGCCCTAGCGGGGGCCCCGTCGCGGGAAGATACGCAGTATTTT. It is translated as CASSPALAGAPSREDTQYF.